This T cell receptor beta chain was observed in a study of T-cell reconstitution after alpha-beta-depleted transplantation in children listed by TCRdb under 2016. Study-level background: Using TCR repertoire profiling, the study followed T-cell immune reconstitution in a quantitative way in children after TCRalphabeta/CD19-depleted allogeneic hematopoietic cell transplantation.

This clonotype occurred a few times. Its antigen has not been determined. No qualities accompany the bases; no much larger clone lies one base away. The library was generated by PCR. The reads were generated on an Illumina HiSeq 2500. TCR libraries were prepared with molecular barcoding, using unique molecular identifiers to normalize TCRbeta repertoire quantification. The public sequencing data were trimmed at Q25 with fastp and processed into clonotypes with MiXCR by TCRdb, which kept only in-frame beta chains. Every distinct CDR3 protein forms one entry, paired with its most common genes and DNA. The sample has 600,000 to 700,000 distinct CDR3 sequences on record, roughly 17% of them singletons. The ten most abundant clones make up approximately 1.1% of the sample. The CDR3, cysteine through phenylalanine, is 13 amino acids long. CDR3 DNA only is kept here, 39 bases in frame from base 1. The germline V gene (reference sequence) specifies DFQATT as CDR1 and SNEGSKA as CDR2. V is pared back by 6 bases and J by 2 bases, with 14 bases lying between the germline termini.

Here the chain combines TRBV20-1 and TRBJ2-7; no D segment can be confidently identified. This specimen was PBMCs from the stem cell graft donor, taken from the stem cell graft. The receptor comes from a human donor who donated a stem cell graft to a child with acute myeloid leukemia. The DNA sequence follows: TGCAGTGCCACGGTGCCCGGGCCCTACGAGCAGTACTTC. Translated, it gives CSATVPGPYEQYF.